A selection of T cell receptor beta chains follows, all from one sample in a study of CD8+ T cells in alopecia areata. Data came from immunoSEQ multiplex PCR; TCRdb stores just in-frame clones and leaves some out. In the table there are 90,000 to 120,000 clones, 50% to 70% of which are singletons. Sequences were obtained from NKG2D-low CD8+ T cells sorted from blood. The origin of the receptors is a human donor with alopecia areata. The CDR3 runs from the conserved cysteine through the conserved F or W. Fields, in order: CDR3 length, clone size, V gene, J gene, D gene, CDR3 DNA, CDR3 protein. A D gene is named only where the DNA matches it firmly. The size entry is marked missing in some rows and otherwise reads once, few, many or a size class.

len: 15
abundance: .
v_gene: TRBV11-2
j_gene: TRBJ2-3
d_gene: .
CDR3nt: TGTGCCAGCAGGGGGATGGCGGGGAGCACAGATACGCAGTATTTT
CDR3aa: CASRGMAGSTDTQYF

len: 13
abundance: .
v_gene: TRBV29-1
j_gene: TRBJ1-4
d_gene: TRBD1
CDR3nt: TGCAGCGGGATGGAGGGGGCGGGTGAAAAACTGTTTTTT
CDR3aa: CSGMEGAGEKLFF

len: 13
abundance: .
v_gene: TRBV5-1
j_gene: TRBJ1-2
d_gene: .
CDR3nt: TGCGCCAGCAGCTTATCCGGACAGTCCGGCTACACCTTC
CDR3aa: CASSLSGQSGYTF

len: 11
abundance: .
v_gene: TRBV6-6
j_gene: TRBJ1-5
d_gene: TRBD1
CDR3nt: TGTGCCAGCAGTCCAGGGGGCCCCCAGCATTTT
CDR3aa: CASSPGGPQHF

len: 13
abundance: .
v_gene: TRBV10-3
j_gene: TRBJ1-1
d_gene: .
CDR3nt: TGTGCCACCACCGGGGATATGAACACTGAAGCTTTCTTT
CDR3aa: CATTGDMNTEAFF

len: 13
abundance: few
v_gene: TRBV28
j_gene: TRBJ2-7
d_gene: .
CDR3nt: TGTGCCAGCAGCCTCATTCCCACCTACGAGCAGTACTTC
CDR3aa: CASSLIPTYEQYF

len: 16
abundance: few
v_gene: TRBV2
j_gene: TRBJ2-3
d_gene: .
CDR3nt: TGTGCCAGCAGTGAAACGGGGCAACTAGGGGCGGATACGCAGTATTTT
CDR3aa: CASSETGQLGADTQYF

len: 16
abundance: .
v_gene: TRBV4-1
j_gene: TRBJ2-2
d_gene: .
CDR3nt: TGCGCCAGCAGCTCAAGAGAAACAGGGTTTGCCGGGGAGCTGTTTTTT
CDR3aa: CASSSRETGFAGELFF

len: 16
abundance: .
v_gene: TRBV6-1
j_gene: TRBJ2-7
d_gene: TRBD2
CDR3nt: TGTGCCAGCAGTGATCCTTTAGCGGGGACTAACTACGAGCAGTACTTC
CDR3aa: CASSDPLAGTNYEQYF

len: 13
abundance: few
v_gene: TRBV6-6
j_gene: TRBJ2-5
d_gene: .
CDR3nt: TGTGCCAGCCAAGAGGGTTCCCAAGAGACCCAGTACTTC
CDR3aa: CASQEGSQETQYF

len: 18
abundance: .
v_gene: TRBV23-1
j_gene: TRBJ1-4
d_gene: TRBD1
CDR3nt: TGCGCCAGCAGTCAATCTTCGGACAGGACCAAGGAGTGGGAAAAACTGTTTTTT
CDR3aa: CASSQSSDRTKEWEKLFF

len: 13
abundance: once
v_gene: TRBV4-1
j_gene: TRBJ2-2
d_gene: .
CDR3nt: TGCGCCAGCAGCCAAGATTTCAGGGAGGAGCTGTTTTTT
CDR3aa: CASSQDFREELFF

len: 12
abundance: .
v_gene: TRBV9
j_gene: TRBJ2-1
d_gene: .
CDR3nt: TGTGCCAGCAGCGTATCGGACAATGAGCAGTTCTTC
CDR3aa: CASSVSDNEQFF

len: 17
abundance: .
v_gene: TRBV7-9
j_gene: TRBJ2-1
d_gene: TRBD1
CDR3nt: TGTGCCAGCAGCCCCCACCTGACAGGGGGGAACTACAATGAGCAGTTCTTC
CDR3aa: CASSPHLTGGNYNEQFF

len: 16
abundance: few
v_gene: TRBV7-8
j_gene: TRBJ2-5
d_gene: .
CDR3nt: TGTGCCAGCAGCTTAGTGCCGATAGCAGGCCAAGAGACCCAGTACTTC
CDR3aa: CASSLVPIAGQETQYF

len: 16
abundance: .
v_gene: TRBV5-4
j_gene: TRBJ2-1
d_gene: TRBD2
CDR3nt: TGTGCCAGCAGCGTGTCCCTAGCGGGAGCCTACAATGAGCAGTTCTTC
CDR3aa: CASSVSLAGAYNEQFF

len: 12
abundance: .
v_gene: TRBV7-8
j_gene: TRBJ2-7
d_gene: .
CDR3nt: TGTGCCAGCGCCCCTAGCACCTACGAGCAGTACTTC
CDR3aa: CASAPSTYEQYF

len: 14
abundance: .
v_gene: TRBV7-6
j_gene: TRBJ2-1
d_gene: TRBD2
CDR3nt: TGTGCCAGCAGCTCACTAGCGGGAAGTAATGAGCAGTTCTTC
CDR3aa: CASSSLAGSNEQFF

len: 15
abundance: few
v_gene: TRBV7-9
j_gene: TRBJ2-1
d_gene: TRBD1
CDR3nt: TGTGCCAGCAGCCGCCGGGACAGGGGTGGGAATGAGCAGTTCTTC
CDR3aa: CASSRRDRGGNEQFF

len: 11
abundance: few
v_gene: TRBV29-1
j_gene: TRBJ2-7
d_gene: .
CDR3nt: TGCAGCGTTGAAGATTCGGCGGAGCAGTACTTC
CDR3aa: CSVEDSAEQYF

len: 13
abundance: .
v_gene: TRBV27
j_gene: TRBJ2-5
d_gene: .
CDR3nt: TGTGCCACGGGGAGCAGCGTAGGGGAGACCCAGTACTTC
CDR3aa: CATGSSVGETQYF

len: 15
abundance: few
v_gene: TRBV29-1
j_gene: TRBJ2-2
d_gene: .
CDR3nt: TGCAGCGTTGAAGAAGACCAAACGAACACCGGGGAGCTGTTTTTT
CDR3aa: CSVEEDQTNTGELFF

len: 14
abundance: few
v_gene: TRBV6-5
j_gene: TRBJ2-5
d_gene: .
CDR3nt: TGTGCCAGCAGTTACCGGCAGGGGTGGGAGACCCAGTACTTC
CDR3aa: CASSYRQGWETQYF

len: 14
abundance: .
v_gene: TRBV19
j_gene: TRBJ1-5
d_gene: .
CDR3nt: TGTGCCAGTAGTATGAGCAGGGGAGAACAGCCCCAGCATTTT
CDR3aa: CASSMSRGEQPQHF

len: 13
abundance: .
v_gene: TRBV28
j_gene: TRBJ1-1
d_gene: .
CDR3nt: TGTGCCAGCAGTTTCACAGCGAACACTGAAGCTTTCTTT
CDR3aa: CASSFTANTEAFF

len: 13
abundance: .
v_gene: TRBV7-9
j_gene: TRBJ2-7
d_gene: .
CDR3nt: TGTGCCAGCAGCTTCGGCAGCTCCTACGAGCAGTACTTC
CDR3aa: CASSFGSSYEQYF

len: 15
abundance: many
v_gene: TRBV6-1
j_gene: TRBJ2-3
d_gene: TRBD2
CDR3nt: TGTGCCAGCAGTGAAGGACTAGCGGGAGCAGATACGCAGTATTTT
CDR3aa: CASSEGLAGADTQYF

len: 15
abundance: .
v_gene: TRBV10-3
j_gene: TRBJ2-1
d_gene: TRBD1
CDR3nt: TGTGCCATCAGTGACCGGGACAGGGGACACAATGAGCAGTTCTTC
CDR3aa: CAISDRDRGHNEQFF

len: 14
abundance: .
v_gene: TRBV27
j_gene: TRBJ2-3
d_gene: .
CDR3nt: TGTGCCAGCAGTTTATCGGGGCTAACAGATACGCAGTATTTT
CDR3aa: CASSLSGLTDTQYF

len: 14
abundance: few
v_gene: TRBV6-5
j_gene: TRBJ2-1
d_gene: .
CDR3nt: TGTGCCAGCAGTACCCAAACTCTAGGGAGCGGGCAGTTCTTC
CDR3aa: CASSTQTLGSGQFF

len: 13
abundance: .
v_gene: TRBV9
j_gene: TRBJ2-3
d_gene: .
CDR3nt: TGTGCCAGCAGCTTGACCAGCACAGATACGCAGTATTTT
CDR3aa: CASSLTSTDTQYF

len: 19
abundance: .
v_gene: TRBV7-9
j_gene: TRBJ2-7
d_gene: TRBD2
CDR3nt: TGTGCCAGCAGCTCGAGGGGTACTAGCGGGCGTCAGAGTGCCTACGAGCAGTACTTC
CDR3aa: CASSSRGTSGRQSAYEQYF

len: 14
abundance: few
v_gene: TRBV18
j_gene: TRBJ2-7
d_gene: .
CDR3nt: TGTGCCAGCTCACCACAGGGTGAGGATTACGAGCAGTACTTC
CDR3aa: CASSPQGEDYEQYF

len: 13
abundance: .
v_gene: TRBV5-6
j_gene: TRBJ1-1
d_gene: .
CDR3nt: TGTGCCAGCAGCCCTACAGGGAACACTGAAGCTTTCTTT
CDR3aa: CASSPTGNTEAFF

len: 11
abundance: few
v_gene: TRBV30
j_gene: TRBJ2-2
d_gene: .
CDR3nt: TGTGCCTGGAGTTATGGCGGGGAGCTGTTTTTT
CDR3aa: CAWSYGGELFF

len: 12
abundance: .
v_gene: TRBV29-1
j_gene: TRBJ1-5
d_gene: .
CDR3nt: TGCAGCGTTGTAGGGGACAATCAGCCCCAGCATTTT
CDR3aa: CSVVGDNQPQHF

len: 15
abundance: few
v_gene: TRBV6-1
j_gene: TRBJ2-7
d_gene: .
CDR3nt: TGTGCCAGCCGGCTTATGAGACAAGGATCCTACGAGCAGTACTTC
CDR3aa: CASRLMRQGSYEQYF

len: 15
abundance: .
v_gene: TRBV12-5
j_gene: TRBJ2-3
d_gene: .
CDR3nt: TGTGCTAGTGGTTTCGGGAGCGGTAACACAGATACGCAGTATTTT
CDR3aa: CASGFGSGNTDTQYF

len: 15
abundance: .
v_gene: TRBV27
j_gene: TRBJ2-4
d_gene: TRBD1
CDR3nt: TGTGCCAGCAGTCTAACCCCGACAGGGGCGAACATTCAGTACTTC
CDR3aa: CASSLTPTGANIQYF